The 9 T cell receptor beta chains below were found in one sample sequenced in a study of blood T cell repertoires in COVID-19. Repertoires were generated with immunoSEQ multiplex PCR, while TCRdb's copy carries only in-frame clones and drops some. The profile covers about 260,000 clones, with roughly 80% appearing a single time and 4.2% taken by the ten largest. The sequenced sample was peripheral blood. These receptors came from a man in his 60s with acute or convalescent COVID-19.

The gene calls are TRBV19 and TRBJ1-2; 7 positions match TRBD1. Trimming cost V 5 bases and J 4 bases; bases outside gene matches: 7. This CDR3 has 14 amino acids. CDR1 LNHDA and CDR2 SQIVND come from the germline V gene (reference sequence). The DNA for the CDR3 is TGTGCCAGTAGTTCGACCGGGACAGTCTATGGCTACACCTTC. The encoded protein is CASSSTGTVYGYTF.

The chain combines TRBV21-1 with TRBJ2-1; TRBD1 was called by the table and not checked on the DNA. TRBV21-1 is a known pseudogene. The CDR3 runs 20 residues. CDR3 sequence reads: CASSKGAGDRGPSSYNEQFF. The CDR3 nucleotides read TGTGCCAGCAGCAAAGGCGCCGGGGACAGGGGGCCGAGCTCCTACAATGAGCAGTTCTTC.

This chain uses TRBV19 with TRBJ2-5, with D possibly being TRBD1 (6 bases). Per the germline V gene, CDR1 is LNHDA and CDR2 is SQIVND (reference sequence). The V end was cut by 6 bases, the J end by 5 bases, with 13 bases between. The CDR3 is 13 residues long. CDR3 DNA sequence: TGTGCCAGTAGCCAACAGGGTTCGGAGACCCAGTACTTC. Protein product: CASSQQGSETQYF.

About this clone: An end of the junction does not agree with germline; a read error may underlie this. This sequence joins TRBV7-2 and TRBJ1-5; D gene uncertain. The germline V gene has CDR1 SGHTA and CDR2 FQGNSA. The CDR3 length is 15 residues. CDR3 nucleotides: TGTGCCAGCAGTTTAGGTAGGCGGACTGAGGAGCCCCAGCATTTT. Translating it yields CASSLGRRTEEPQHF.

This clone was seen more than once but under ten times. The chain links TRBV18 to TRBJ1-1; possibly TRBD1 for D (5 bases). Per germline, CDR1 KGHSH and CDR2 LQKENI. V gave up 3 bases and J gave up 3 bases, with 14 bases separating them. The CDR3 is made up of 15 amino acids. The CDR3 loop reads CASSPDRIEYTEAFF. The CDR3 coding sequence is TGTGCCAGCTCACCCGACAGAATAGAGTACACTGAAGCTTTCTTT.

This chain uses TRBV5-1 with TRBJ2-1; 7 bases match TRBD1. V was pared by 0 bases and J by 7 bases, with 10 bases of the junction left unmatched. Germline lookup yields CDR1 SGHRS and CDR2 YFSETQ. The CDR3 spans 16 residues. The CDR3 here is CASSLALDRAGNEQFF. For the CDR3, the DNA is TGCGCCAGCAGCTTGGCCCTAGACAGGGCGGGTAATGAGCAGTTCTTC.

The genes are TRBV5-1 and TRBJ1-2; D gene ambiguous. CDR3 length: 12 residues. The V gene lost 4 bases and the J gene lost 6 bases, with 10 bases spanning the gap. CDR1 and CDR2 from the germline V gene are SGHRS and YFSETQ. The CDR3 reads CASSATGNGYTF. In nucleotides, the CDR3 is TGCGCCAGCAGCGCTACGGGAAATGGCTACACCTTC.

The rearrangement joins TRBV18 to TRBJ1-1; D possibly corresponds to TRBD1 (5 bases). Germline V gene sequence: CDR1 KGHSH, CDR2 LQKENI. V lost 3 bases, J lost 5 bases, and 19 bases lay in between. This CDR3 region has 16 residues. The CDR3 nucleotides read TGTGCCAGCTCACCTCTAGAGTGGCAGGGAAGGACTGAAGCTTTCTTT. Its translation: CASSPLEWQGRTEAFF.

This sequence joins TRBV18 and TRBJ2-5; 8 nucleotides agree with TRBD2. Germline V gene sequence: CDR1 KGHSH, CDR2 LQKENI. The CDR3 is 15 amino acids. Trimming cost V 1 base and J 4 bases; bases outside gene matches: 5. The CDR3 DNA reads TGTGCCAGCTCACCACAGCGGGAGTACCGAGAGACCCAGTACTTC. Protein sequence: CASSPQREYRETQYF.